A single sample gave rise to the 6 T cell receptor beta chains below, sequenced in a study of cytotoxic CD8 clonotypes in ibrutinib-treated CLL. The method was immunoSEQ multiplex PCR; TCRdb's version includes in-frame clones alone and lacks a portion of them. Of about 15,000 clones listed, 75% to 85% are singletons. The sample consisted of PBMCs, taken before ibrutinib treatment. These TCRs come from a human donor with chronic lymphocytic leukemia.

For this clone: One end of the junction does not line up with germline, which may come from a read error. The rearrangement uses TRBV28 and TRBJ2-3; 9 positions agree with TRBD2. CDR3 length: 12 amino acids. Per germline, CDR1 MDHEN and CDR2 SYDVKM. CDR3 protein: CASSPIAGVLLF. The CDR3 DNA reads TGTGCCAGCAGCCCTATAGCGGGAGTCCTACTCTTT.

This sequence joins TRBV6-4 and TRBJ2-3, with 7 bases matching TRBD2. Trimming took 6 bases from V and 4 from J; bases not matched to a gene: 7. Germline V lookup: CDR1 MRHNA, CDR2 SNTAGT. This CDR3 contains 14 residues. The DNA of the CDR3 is TGTGCCAGCAGAAGGACTAGTTCATCAGATACGCAGTATTTT. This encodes CASRRTSSSDTQYF.

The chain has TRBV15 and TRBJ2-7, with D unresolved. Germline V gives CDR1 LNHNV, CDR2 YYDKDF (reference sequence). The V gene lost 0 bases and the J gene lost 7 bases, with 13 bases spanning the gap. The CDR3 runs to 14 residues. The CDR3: CATSRDLVELEQYF. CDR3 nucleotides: TGTGCCACCAGCAGAGATCTGGTAGAGTTGGAGCAGTACTTC.

The CDR3 spells CASSRETGGNEKLFF. CDR3 DNA: TGTGCCAGCTCACGAGAGACAGGGGGCAATGAAAAACTGTTTTTT. This chain uses TRBV18 with TRBJ1-4; the match to TRBD1 covers 10 bases. The ends lost 4 bases at V and 5 bases at J; junction bases unmatched: 4. The CDR3 length is 15 residues. Germline CDR1 and CDR2: KGHSH and LQKENI.

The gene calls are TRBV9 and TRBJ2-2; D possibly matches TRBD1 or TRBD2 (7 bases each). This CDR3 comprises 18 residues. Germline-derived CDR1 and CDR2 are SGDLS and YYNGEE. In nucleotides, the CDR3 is TGTGCAGGAGGGGGGGACAGAAACAGTCACTCCAACACCGGGGAGCTGTTTTTT. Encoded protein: CAGGGDRNSHSNTGELFF. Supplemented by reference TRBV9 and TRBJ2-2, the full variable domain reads DSGVTQTPKHLITATGQRVTLRCSPRSGDLSVYWYQQSLDQGLQFLIQYYNGEERAKGNILERFSAQQFPDLHSELNLSSLELGDSALYFCAGGGDRNSHSNTGELFFGEGSRLTVL.

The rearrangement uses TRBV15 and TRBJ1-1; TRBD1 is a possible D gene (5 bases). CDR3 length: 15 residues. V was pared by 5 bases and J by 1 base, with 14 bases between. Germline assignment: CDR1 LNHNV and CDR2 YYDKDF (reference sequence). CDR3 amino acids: CATSVYSGTNTEAFF. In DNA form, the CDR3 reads TGTGCCACCAGCGTATACTCCGGGACGAACACTGAAGCTTTCTTT.